This TCR beta chain was sequenced during a study of blood T cell repertoires in COVID-19. Study as a whole: T cells, B-cell-depleted T cells, or PBMCs supplied cDNA or gDNA.

Using immunoSEQ multiplex PCR, the repertoire was profiled, and TCRdb retains in-frame clones only, with some absent. The table records under 250,000 clones, about 87% of them present only once. The V end was cut by 6 bases, the J end by 4 bases, with 15 bases between. The V gene's germline CDR1 is MDHEN and CDR2 SYDVKM. This CDR3 has 14 amino acids. This sequence was found in a woman aged 30 to 39 with acute COVID-19. The sequencing input was PBMCs or T cells enriched from blood (not recorded which). J is TRBJ1-1 and V is TRBV28, with a tentative D call TRBD1 (5 bases). CDR3 sequence reads: CASSEGSGGTEAFF. The CDR3, as DNA: TGTGCCAGCAGCGAAGGGTCGGGGGGCACTGAAGCTTTCTTT.